The table lists the clone carrying this T cell receptor (beta chain) with a few counts. This entry belongs to a study of T cells in Graves' hyperthyroidism and ophthalmopathy. At the level of the study: Peripheral blood was acquired at first diagnosis, ahead of any therapy whatsoever.

RNA transcripts served as the template for amplifying TCR beta CDR3 regions. First-round RT-PCR of the TCR CDR3 relied on the HTBI primer set. TCRdb independently ran MiXCR on the multiplex PCR reads; one entry per CDR3 protein. The sample lists 300,000 to 450,000 distinct CDR3 sequences, roughly 14% occurring once. Per germline, CDR1 LGHNA and CDR2 YSLEER. The CDR3 is made up of 21 amino acids. The V gene end was trimmed by 3 bases and the J gene end by 0 bases; junction bases not matched to a gene: 13. This clonotype was sampled from a woman aged 18-30 years with Graves' hyperthyroidism that later progressed to Graves' ophthalmopathy. The specimen sequenced was blood. V and J are TRBV4-3 and TRBJ2-2; 13 positions match TRBD2. The CDR3, as DNA: TGCGCCAGCAGCCAGTTCCTAGGGACTAGCGGGGCCTATTCGAACACCGGGGAGCTGTTTTTT. It specifies CASSQFLGTSGAYSNTGELFF.